One TCR beta chain is described in this entry. Its antigen remains unknown. TCRdb keeps only in-frame clones here, not all; method: immunoSEQ multiplex PCR. In the table there are some 170,000 clones, around 87% of which are singletons. CDR1 LNHDA and CDR2 SQIVND come from the germline V gene (reference sequence). The CDR3 has 17 amino acids. Trimming at V came to 3 bases and at J to 9 bases, leaving 13 bases not matched to a gene. These data originate in a study of cytomegalovirus exposure and HLA in healthy donors. The study, taken as a whole, reports: TCR beta chains numbering about 160 were designated cytomegalovirus-associated. First-cohort TCR clusters tended to co-occur in the roughly 130 validation repertoires, a later analysis found. Rare TCR sequences predominated, though certain public TCRs were found in many donors.

The receptor was derived from a woman aged 30 to 39 in good health and CMV-seronegative. The material sequenced was PBMCs. The chain has TRBV19 and TRBJ2-1, with 11 nucleotides matching TRBD1. The CDR3 DNA reads as TGTGCCAGTAGTATCGTAGACGGGACAGGGGGTCTAGGTGAGCAGTTCTTC. It yields the protein CASSIVDGTGGLGEQFF. Looking up the rest from reference TRBV19 and TRBJ2-1 gives the full variable domain: DGGITQSPKYLFRKEGQNVTLSCEQNLNHDAMYWYRQDPGQGLRLIYYSQIVNDFQKGDIAEGYSVSREKKESFPLTVTSAQKNPTAFYLCASSIVDGTGGLGEQFFGPGTRLTVL.